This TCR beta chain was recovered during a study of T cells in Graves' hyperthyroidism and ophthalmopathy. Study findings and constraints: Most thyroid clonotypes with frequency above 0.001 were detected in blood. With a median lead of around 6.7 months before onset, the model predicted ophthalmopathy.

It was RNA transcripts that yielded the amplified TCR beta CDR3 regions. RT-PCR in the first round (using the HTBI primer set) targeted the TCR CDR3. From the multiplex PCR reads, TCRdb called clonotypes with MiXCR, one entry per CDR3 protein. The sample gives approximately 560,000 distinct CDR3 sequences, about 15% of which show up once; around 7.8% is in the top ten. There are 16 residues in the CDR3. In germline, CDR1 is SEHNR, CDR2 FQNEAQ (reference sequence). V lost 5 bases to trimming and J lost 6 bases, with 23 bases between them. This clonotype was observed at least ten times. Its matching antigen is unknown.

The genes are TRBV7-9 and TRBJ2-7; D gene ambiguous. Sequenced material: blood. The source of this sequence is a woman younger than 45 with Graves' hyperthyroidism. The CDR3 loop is CASSPKTPYIRCEQYF. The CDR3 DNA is TGTGCCAGCAGCCCAAAAACCCCTTACATACGTTGCGAGCAGTACTTC.